What follows are 26 T cell receptor beta chains derived from one specimen sequenced in a study of blood T cell repertoires in COVID-19. Generated by immunoSEQ multiplex PCR, the TCRdb table keeps only in-frame clones and is missing some. Of some 110,000 clones in the sample, roughly 85% were seen once. Input material: peripheral blood. The origin of the receptors is a young man with acute or convalescent COVID-19.

V gene TRBV18 combines with J gene TRBJ2-1, with TRBD2 matching 12 bases. The CDR3 has 20 residues. V shed 5 bases, J shed 1 base, and the junction held 15 bases outside the gene matches. The germline V gene has CDR1 KGHSH and CDR2 LQKENI. DNA of the CDR3: TGTGCCAGCTCAAAAGGACTAGCGGGAAACTACCCAGGTTCCTACAATGAGCAGTTCTTC. Its translation: CASSKGLAGNYPGSYNEQFF.

CDR3 coding DNA: TGTGCCAGTAGTATAGTCGGTTTCAATCAGCCCCAGCATTTT. It translates to CASSIVGFNQPQHF. The chain employs TRBV19 and TRBJ1-5; the D is unclear. CDR3 size: 14 residues. Trimming took off 1 base at V and 3 bases at J, with 7 bases between the two ends. CDR1 and CDR2 (germline): LNHDA, SQIVND (reference sequence). Using reference TRBV19 and TRBJ1-5 for the parts outside the CDR3, the full variable domain is DGGITQSPKYLFRKEGQNVTLSCEQNLNHDAMYWYRQDPGQGLRLIYYSQIVNDFQKGDIAEGYSVSREKKESFPLTVTSAQKNPTAFYLCASSIVGFNQPQHFGDGTRLSIL.

This sequence joins TRBV4-1 and TRBJ1-2; D remains unclear. The CDR3 has 16 residues. Trimming cost V 2 bases and J 2 bases, with 15 bases left between them. CDR1 MGHRA and CDR2 YSYEKL come from the germline V gene. CDR3 loop: CASSQPLTRSNYGYTF. DNA for the CDR3: TGCGCCAGCAGCCAACCCCTCACACGATCCAACTATGGCTACACCTTC.

The chain couples TRBV6-5 to TRBJ1-4, with unresolved D. Between the trimmed V and J ends, which lost 6 bases and 0 bases, there was a span of 11 bases. The CDR3 spans 15 residues. Germline assignment: CDR1 MNHEY and CDR2 SVGAGI. The CDR3 reads CASRVQYATNEKLFF. CDR3 bases: TGTGCCAGCAGGGTACAGTATGCAACTAATGAAAAACTGTTTTTT.

The V and J genes are TRBV28 and TRBJ1-1; D is undetermined. The V and J ends lost 1 base and 2 bases respectively, with 5 bases between them. CDR1 is MDHEN and CDR2 is SYDVKM in the germline V gene. The CDR3 contains 13 residues. The CDR3 nucleotides read TGTGCCAGCAGTTTATTACTAAACACTGAAGCTTTCTTT. Protein: CASSLLLNTEAFF.

The chain carries TRBV10-3 and TRBJ1-2; TRBD1 might be the D (5 bases). This CDR3 is built from 11 residues. Germline V gene lookup returns CDR1 ENHRY and CDR2 SYGVKD. V lost 8 bases to trimming and J lost 8 bases, with 12 bases between them. CDR3 DNA: TGTGCCATCCCCAGGGAGGACGGCTACACCTTC. Protein product: CAIPREDGYTF.

This chain links TRBV4-2 with TRBJ1-1, with D possibly matching TRBD1 (6 bases). Deletions cut 2 bases from V and 11 bases from J, with 12 bases between. CDR3 length equals 12 residues. The V gene's germline CDR1 is LGHNA and CDR2 YNFKEQ. The chain's CDR3 is CASSQNDRRAFF. CDR3 in DNA: TGTGCCAGCAGCCAAAACGACAGGAGGGCTTTCTTT.

The chain employs TRBV4-1 and TRBJ1-2; no clear D gene. Germline values: CDR1 MGHRA, CDR2 YSYEKL. V dropped 3 bases and J dropped 0 bases, with 11 bases sitting between them. This CDR3 contains 15 residues. Here the CDR3 reads CASSQGDGPNYGYTF. For the CDR3, the DNA is TGCGCCAGCAGCCAGGGAGACGGACCTAACTATGGCTACACCTTC.

This clone was picked up a small number of times. V and J are TRBV27 and TRBJ1-1; no firm D call. This CDR3 contains 18 residues. CDR1 is MNHEY and CDR2 is SMNVEV in the germline V gene (reference sequence). V was trimmed by 2 bases and J by 2 bases, leaving 21 bases between them. CDR3 DNA sequence: TGTGCCAGCAGTTTAAAACCCCCCGCCGCGAGTGTTAACACTGAAGCTTTCTTT. Amino acids: CASSLKPPAASVNTEAFF.

J is TRBJ1-1 and V is TRBV6-1, with unresolved D. Between the trimmed V and J ends, which lost 2 bases and 0 bases, there was a span of 4 bases. CDR3 length: 13 residues. Germline V lookup: CDR1 MNHNS, CDR2 SASEGT. In DNA, the CDR3 is TGTGCCAGCAGTGAATACTTGAACACTGAAGCTTTCTTT. Its translation: CASSEYLNTEAFF.

Details on this clone: At one boundary the junction diverges from the germline segment, which might be a read error. The chain is built from TRBV13 and TRBJ1-2, with 7 bases fitting TRBD1. CDR3 length: 13 amino acids. The germline gives CDR1 PRHDT, CDR2 FYEKMQ (reference sequence). CDR3 sequence: CASSLARQGGSFF. The CDR3 bases are TGTGCCAGCAGCTTAGCGCGGCAGGGGGGTTCGTTCTTC.

V usage is TRBV5-6 and J usage is TRBJ2-7, with 9 positions matching TRBD1. The germline gives CDR1 SGHDT, CDR2 YYEEEE. With 5 bases clipped from V and 2 bases from J, the junction kept 8 bases outside the gene matches. The CDR3 has 15 residues. The DNA of the CDR3 is TGTGCCAGCAGTTTGCCGGGACAGGGTGCCTACGAGCAGTACGTC. It specifies CASSLPGQGAYEQYV.

The chain couples TRBV10-3 to TRBJ1-2; D is uncertain. Per germline, CDR1 ENHRY and CDR2 SYGVKD. The germline V and J ends were trimmed by 0 bases and 5 bases, with 10 bases remaining between them. This CDR3 is built from 14 residues. The CDR3 DNA sequence: TGTGCCATCAGTGAGTCGGGCAGTCGATATGGCTACACCTTC. Residues: CAISESGSRYGYTF.

This clone was observed once. This chain uses TRBV25-1 with TRBJ2-3; TRBD2 agrees at 11 bases. Germline V gene lookup returns CDR1 MGHDK and CDR2 SYGVNS. CDR3 size: 13 residues. V lost 8 bases to trimming and J lost 4 bases; unmatched junction nucleotides: 2. The CDR3 DNA reads TGTGCCAGCTCACTAGCGGGGGCAGATACGCAGTATTTT. Residues: CASSLAGADTQYF. The full variable domain, with the rest looked up from reference TRBV25-1 and TRBJ2-3, is EADIYQTPRYLVIGTGKKITLECSQTMGHDKMYWYQQDPGMELHLIHYSYGVNSTEKGDLSSESTVSRIRTEHFPLTLESARPSHTSQYLCASSLAGADTQYFGPGTRLTVL.

V usage is TRBV7-7 and J usage is TRBJ2-7; TRBD2 agrees at 7 bases. The CDR3 has 16 amino acids. The germline V gene has CDR1 SSHAT and CDR2 FNYEAQ (reference sequence). The CDR3: CASSLVSSGSSYEQYV. DNA of the CDR3: TGTGCTAGCAGCTTAGTGTCTAGCGGCTCCTCCTACGAGCAGTACGTC.

The chain is built from TRBV27 and TRBJ2-1; D unclear. Germline-derived CDR1 and CDR2 are MNHEY and SMNVEV (reference sequence). Trimming stripped 8 bases from V and 0 bases from J, with 11 bases between. This CDR3 contains 14 residues. In DNA form, the CDR3 reads TGTGCCAGCGCAACGGAGAGCTCCTACAATGAGCAGTTCTTC. This gives the protein CASATESSYNEQFF.

The CDR3 spells CASSLGGLGTEAFF. In nucleotides, the CDR3 is TGCGCCAGCAGCTTAGGGGGATTAGGCACTGAAGCTTTCTTT. The rearrangement links TRBV5-1 to TRBJ1-1, with D tentatively TRBD1 (6 bases). Deletions cut 2 bases from V and 4 bases from J, with 12 bases between. The CDR3 sequence is 14 residues long. The V gene's germline CDR1 is SGHRS and CDR2 YFSETQ.

This chain uses TRBV6-2 or TRBV6-3 with TRBJ1-5, with TRBD1 as a possible D gene (5 bases). CDR3 size: 14 residues. V lost 6 bases and J lost 2, with 11 bases in between. The germline V gene encodes CDR1 MNHEY and CDR2 SVGEGT. DNA for the CDR3: TGTGCCAGCAGCCGCCCCAGGGGCAATCAGCCCCAGCATTTT. The encoded protein is CASSRPRGNQPQHF.

The rearrangement links TRBV4-2 to TRBJ1-5; D is uncertain. The CDR3 has 13 residues. Trimming left V 2 bases short and J 5 bases short, with 7 bases between. Germline lookup yields CDR1 LGHNA and CDR2 YNFKEQ. CDR3 amino acids: CASSQYSYQPQHF. DNA for the CDR3: TGTGCCAGCAGCCAATACTCTTATCAGCCCCAGCATTTT.

This chain connects TRBV3-1 (or the pseudogene TRBV3-2) to TRBJ1-1; no clear D gene. The CDR3 spans 13 residues. The germline gives CDR1 LGHDT, CDR2 YNNKEL (reference sequence). The germline V and J ends were trimmed by 1 base and 6 bases, with 9 bases remaining between them. CDR3 region: CASSQASGAEAFF. DNA for the CDR3: TGTGCCAGCAGCCAAGCATCTGGAGCTGAAGCTTTCTTT.

V is TRBV27 and J is TRBJ2-3, with 8 bases matching TRBD2. V was pared by 7 bases and J by 3 bases, with 6 bases of the junction left unmatched. CDR3 length equals 14 residues. Germline V lookup: CDR1 MNHEY, CDR2 SMNVEV (reference sequence). The CDR3 loop reads CASTSGGLTDTQYF. The CDR3 coding sequence is TGTGCCAGCACCTCGGGGGGGCTGACAGATACGCAGTATTTT.

V gene TRBV5-1 combines with J gene TRBJ1-2; D might be TRBD1 (5 bases). CDR3 length equals 13 residues. CDR1 SGHRS and CDR2 YFSETQ come from the germline V gene. V lost 0 bases to trimming and J lost 6 bases, with 9 bases between them. CDR3 sequence reads: CASSLALRDGYTF. CDR3 nucleotide sequence: TGCGCCAGCAGCTTGGCCCTCAGGGATGGCTACACCTTC.

The chain combines TRBV5-4 with TRBJ2-2; the D is unclear. The CDR3 is 13 residues long. Germline V gene data show CDR1 as SGHNT and CDR2 as YYREEE (reference sequence). V was cut by 1 base and J by 3 bases, with 4 bases left in between. The CDR3 bases are TGTGCCAGCAGCTTGTCTGACACCGGGGAGCTGTTTTTT. It codes for CASSLSDTGELFF.

The chain employs TRBV19 and TRBJ1-4; D is possibly TRBD1 (5 bases). The CDR3 runs 15 residues. V was clipped by 5 bases and J by 7 bases, with 17 bases between them. The germline V gene has CDR1 LNHDA and CDR2 SQIVND (reference sequence). The CDR3 nucleotides read TGTGCCAGTAGTTCACGGGCGGGGACCGGTGAAAAACTGTTTTTT. As protein: CASSSRAGTGEKLFF.

The J gene is TRBJ2-1, the V gene TRBV5-1, with TRBD2 matching 7 bases. From germline, CDR1 is SGHRS and CDR2 YFSETQ. The junction had 9 bases not matched to a gene; V was cut back by 7 bases and J by 2 bases. The CDR3 runs to 15 residues. The CDR3 protein is CASQEMGGTYNEQFF. DNA of the CDR3: TGCGCCAGCCAGGAAATGGGGGGGACCTACAATGAGCAGTTCTTC.

The CDR3 spells CASSPGLTEAFF. DNA for the CDR3: TGTGCCAGCAGTCCAGGGTTAACTGAAGCTTTCTTT. V usage is TRBV6-2 or TRBV6-3 and J usage is TRBJ1-1, with TRBD1 as a possible D gene (5 bases). V was pared by 5 bases and J by 5 bases, with 9 bases between. The CDR3 is 12 amino acids. The germline gives CDR1 MNHEY, CDR2 SVGEGT.